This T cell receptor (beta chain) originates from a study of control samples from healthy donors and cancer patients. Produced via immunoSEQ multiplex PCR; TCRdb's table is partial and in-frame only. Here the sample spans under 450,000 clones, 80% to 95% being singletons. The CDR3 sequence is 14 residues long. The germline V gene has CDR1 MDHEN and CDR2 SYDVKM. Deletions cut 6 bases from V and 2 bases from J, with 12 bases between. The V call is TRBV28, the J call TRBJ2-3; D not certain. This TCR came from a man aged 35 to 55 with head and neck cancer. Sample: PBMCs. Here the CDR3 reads CASSTTLPTDTQYF. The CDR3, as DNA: TGTGCCAGCAGCACCACGTTACCCACAGATACGCAGTATTTT.